The TCR beta chain described here comes from a study of control samples from healthy donors and cancer patients (TCRdb year 2020). This clone was recorded once. It has no known antigen specificity. Base qualities are missing; no much larger clone stands one base away. Libraries were built with the immunoSEQ multiplex PCR assay. TCRdb took over this immuneACCESS table, retaining in-frame rearrangements with V and J assigned. Such tables are incomplete; in checked studies, under half of the missing clones stem from an unresolved V gene, and the remainder is unexplained. The sample contains fewer than 85,000 clones, about 94% of them found a single time. The biggest ten clones account for more than 2.5% of the sample. Specimen: blood. The TCR was taken from a woman in her thirties in good health.

CDR3 reads: CASSFPGGGLNIQYF. The sequenced DNA is TGTGCCAGCAGCTTCCCGGGGGGAGGCTTAAACATTCAGTACTTC. Recombination connected TRBV7-2 to TRBJ2-4, with 7 bases aligning to TRBD2. The germline V end is reduced by 3 bases and the J end by 6 bases; junction bases left unmatched: 8. The germline V gene supplies CDR1 SGHTA and CDR2 FQGNSA. The CDR3, cysteine through phenylalanine, is 15 amino acids long. Only the CDR3 portion is preserved as DNA: 45 bases, with reading frame beginning at the first base.